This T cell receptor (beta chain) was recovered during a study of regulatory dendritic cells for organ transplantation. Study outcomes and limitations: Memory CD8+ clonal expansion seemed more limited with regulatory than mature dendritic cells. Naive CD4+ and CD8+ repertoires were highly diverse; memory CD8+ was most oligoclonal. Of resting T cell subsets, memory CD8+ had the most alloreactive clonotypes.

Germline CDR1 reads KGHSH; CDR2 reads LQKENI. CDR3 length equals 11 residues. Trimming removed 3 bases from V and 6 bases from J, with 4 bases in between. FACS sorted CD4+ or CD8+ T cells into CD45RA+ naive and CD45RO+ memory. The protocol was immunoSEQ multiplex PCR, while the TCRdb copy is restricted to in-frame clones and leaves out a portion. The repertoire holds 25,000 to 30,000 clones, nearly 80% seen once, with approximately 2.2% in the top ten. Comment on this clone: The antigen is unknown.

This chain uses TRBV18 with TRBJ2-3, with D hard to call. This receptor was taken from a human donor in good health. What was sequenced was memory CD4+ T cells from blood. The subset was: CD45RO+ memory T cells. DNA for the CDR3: TGTGCCAGCTCACCCATGGATACGCAGTATTTT. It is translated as CASSPMDTQYF. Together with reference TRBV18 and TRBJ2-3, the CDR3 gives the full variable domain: NAGVMQNPRHLVRRRGQEARLRCSPMKGHSHVYWYRQLPEEGLKFMVYLQKENIIDESGMPKERFSAEFPKEGPSILRIQQVVRGDSAAYFCASSPMDTQYFGPGTRLTVL.